These 14 T cell receptor beta chains came from one sample sequenced in a study of CD8 T cells in ankylosing spondylitis. Study results and limitations: In ankylosing spondylitis blood, a motif of about eight highly homologous TCR beta variants appeared characteristic.

These receptors' antigens are unknown. TCRdb re-called the 5' RACE reads through MiXCR, storing one row per CDR3 protein. The table records hundreds of thousands of distinct CDR3 sequences, 15% to 20% of them present only once. The sample taken for sequencing was blood, either unsorted or a sorted T cell fraction (not recorded which). The source is a male donor with ankylosing spondylitis.

A few counts support this clonotype. The genes are TRBV28 and TRBJ1-1; D not resolved. The CDR3 loop spans 13 amino acids. V dropped 7 bases and J dropped 0 bases, with 9 bases sitting between them. CDR1 and CDR2 (germline): MDHEN, SYDVKM. DNA of the CDR3: TGTGCCAGCAAGGCAGTCATGAACACTGAAGCTTTCTTT. Translated, it gives CASKAVMNTEAFF. The full variable domain, with the rest looked up from reference TRBV28 and TRBJ1-1, is DVKVTQSSRYLVKRTGEKVFLECVQDMDHENMFWYRQDPGLGLRLIYFSYDVKMKEKGDIPEGYSVSREKKERFSLILESASTNQTSMYLCASKAVMNTEAFFGQGTRLTVV.

Only a few counts were recorded for this clonotype. The chain couples TRBV20-1 to TRBJ2-3; 12 bases match TRBD2. Germline CDR1 DFQATT, CDR2 SNEGSKA (reference sequence). This CDR3 spans 17 amino acids. J was trimmed by 0 bases and V by 6 bases; bases with no gene match: 10. The DNA of the CDR3 is TGCAGTGCCACCGGACTAGCGGGGAGGGGTAGCACAGATACGCAGTATTTT. This translates into CSATGLAGRGSTDTQYF.

CDR3 DNA sequence: TGTGCCAGCAGTGACCTCCAGGGTTATAGCAATCAGCCCCAGCATTTT. It is translated as CASSDLQGYSNQPQHF. The V call is TRBV6-1, the J call TRBJ1-5; D possibly corresponds to TRBD1 (5 bases). Germline V CDR1 and CDR2: MNHNS, SASEGT. The CDR3 is 16 residues long. V was cut by 3 bases and J by 0 bases, with 12 bases left in between.

This clonotype was detected many times. The rearrangement joins TRBV25-1 to TRBJ2-5; no firm D call. The germline V gene has CDR1 MGHDK and CDR2 SYGVNS. Trimming left V 1 base short and J 3 bases short, with 9 bases between. This CDR3 contains 14 residues. This chain's CDR3 is CASSELNREETQYF. CDR3 in DNA: TGTGCCAGCAGTGAATTGAACAGAGAAGAGACCCAGTACTTC.

This clonotype turned up a few times. The rearrangement joins TRBV28 to TRBJ2-3, with a tentative D call TRBD2 (6 bases). The CDR3 loop spans 15 amino acids. Germline lookup yields CDR1 MDHEN and CDR2 SYDVKM. Trimming pared 8 bases from V and 4 bases from J, leaving 19 bases between. DNA for the CDR3: TGTGCCAGCGCTGAGCTGTTAGCGGTGTCAGATACGCAGTATTTT. Encoded protein: CASAELLAVSDTQYF.

The chain carries TRBV27 and TRBJ2-7; no clear D gene. Per the germline V gene, CDR1 is MNHEY and CDR2 is SMNVEV (reference sequence). V was trimmed by 5 bases and J by 5 bases, leaving 13 bases between them. The CDR3 spans 13 residues. CDR3 nucleotides: TGTGCCAGCAGTCTAGACCCCCCCAACGAGCAGTACTTC. This encodes CASSLDPPNEQYF.

This clonotype was observed a handful of times. The rearrangement joins TRBV12-3 or TRBV12-4 to TRBJ1-2; a weak D match, TRBD1 (5 bases). The CDR3 is made up of 13 amino acids. Trimming left V 6 bases short and J 5 bases short, with 13 bases between. CDR3: CASRDAGGYGYTF. DNA of the CDR3: TGTGCCAGCAGGGACGCGGGGGGTTATGGCTACACCTTC.

In this sample, this clonotype turned up a few times. This rearrangement joins TRBV4-1 to TRBJ2-7; possibly TRBD1 for D (6 bases). This CDR3 contains 15 residues. CDR1 is MGHRA, CDR2 YSYEKL, per germline. The germline V and J ends were trimmed by 4 bases and 3 bases, with 16 bases remaining between them. The CDR3 loop reads CASSLSVDSYYEQYF. CDR3 DNA: TGCGCCAGCAGCCTCTCCGTGGACAGCTACTACGAGCAGTACTTC.

The V and J genes are TRBV16 and TRBJ2-2; D uncertain. The germline V and J ends were trimmed by 8 bases and 1 base, with 8 bases remaining between them. Germline V gene sequence: CDR1 KGHSY, CDR2 FQNENV. The CDR3 spans 13 residues. Written as DNA, the CDR3 is TGTGCCAGCGAGGCAGTGAACACCGGGGAGCTGTTTTTT. It translates to CASEAVNTGELFF.

The sample holds a few counts of this clonotype. The rearrangement joins TRBV3-1 to TRBJ2-7; the D gene is possibly TRBD2 (5 bases). Trimming pared 6 bases from V and 1 base from J, leaving 16 bases between. The CDR3 extends over 15 amino acids. Germline V gene data show CDR1 as LGHDT and CDR2 as YNNKEL (reference sequence). The CDR3 nucleotides are TGTGCCAGCAGTCATGACATCCGAGGGTCCTACGAGCAGTACTTC. Amino acid sequence: CASSHDIRGSYEQYF.

The V call is TRBV7-9, the J call TRBJ2-2; 7 nucleotides match TRBD1. Germline lookup yields CDR1 SEHNR and CDR2 FQNEAQ (reference sequence). The CDR3 covers 13 residues. With V trimmed by 11 bases and J by 5 bases, 8 bases remained unmatched. This CDR3 is CAGTGAHTGELFF. CDR3 nucleotide sequence: TGTGCCGGCACAGGGGCCCATACCGGGGAGCTGTTTTTT.

This clonotype was seen at least ten times. This chain connects TRBV28 to TRBJ2-7; D may be TRBD1 (5 bases). This CDR3 has 15 amino acids. The ends were cut back, 5 bases at V and 5 bases at J, with 19 bases in the middle. CDR1 is MDHEN, CDR2 SYDVKM, per germline. Here the CDR3 reads CASSPLTALPDEQYF. The CDR3 DNA reads TGTGCCAGCAGTCCGCTGACAGCCTTGCCGGACGAGCAGTACTTC.

The J gene is TRBJ2-7, the V gene TRBV27; TRBD2 is a possible D gene (5 bases). Germline lookup yields CDR1 MNHEY and CDR2 SMNVEV (reference sequence). V lost 2 bases to trimming and J lost 6 bases, with 8 bases between them. The CDR3 consists of 12 residues. The chain's CDR3 is CASSLREGEQYF. The CDR3 region has the DNA TGTGCCAGCAGTTTAAGAGAGGGCGAGCAGTACTTC.

This clonotype was counted between two and nine times. The chain is built from TRBV19 and TRBJ1-5; D not resolved. The ends were cut back, 8 bases at V and 9 bases at J, with 8 bases in the middle. CDR3 length: 10 residues. From germline, CDR1 is LNHDA and CDR2 SQIVND (reference sequence). The CDR3 region has the DNA TGTGCCAGTGGGCTGGGGCCCCAGCATTTT. Encoded protein: CASGLGPQHF.